The 4 T cell receptor beta chains presented below share a single source sample, sequenced in a study of CD8 T cells in Susac syndrome. cDNA came from approximately 0.5 to 1 ug RNA primed by random hexamers. Via MiXCR, TCRdb re-called the immunoSEQ multiplex PCR reads, giving one row per CDR3 protein. The sample lists some 100,000 distinct CDR3 sequences; 90% to 95% were seen once. The sample was CD4+ T cells from PBMCs. These receptors all come from a human donor with multiple sclerosis.

V is TRBV13 and J is TRBJ1-1, with unresolved D. Deletions cut 5 bases from V and 11 bases from J, with 9 bases between. In germline, CDR1 is PRHDT, CDR2 FYEKMQ (reference sequence). The CDR3 is 10 residues long. The CDR3 DNA reads as TGTGCCAGCAGCGGCGTGAGGGCTTTCTTT. Translated, it gives CASSGVRAFF.

This chain uses TRBV12-3 or TRBV12-4 with TRBJ2-2; 9 bases align to TRBD2. This CDR3 is built from 17 residues. The junction had 5 bases not matched to a gene; V was cut back by 3 bases and J by 0 bases. The CDR3: CASSLEAGGTNTGELFF. The CDR3 DNA reads TGTGCCAGCAGTTTGGAAGCGGGGGGTACGAACACCGGGGAGCTGTTTTTT.

This sequence joins TRBV6-5 and TRBJ2-3; tentative D call: TRBD2 (5 bases). Germline loops: CDR1 MNHEY, CDR2 SVGAGI. Trimming removed 4 bases from V and 3 bases from J, with 14 bases in between. The CDR3 is made up of 15 amino acids. CDR3 protein: CASSSLGETTDTQYF. The CDR3 DNA follows: TGTGCCAGCAGTTCCCTCGGGGAGACTACAGATACGCAGTATTTT.

CDR3: CASSLAGGAETQYF. In DNA, the CDR3 is TGTGCCAGCAGCTTGGCGGGGGGTGCGGAGACCCAGTACTTC. The chain uses TRBV5-6 and TRBJ2-5, with TRBD2 matching over 7 bases. The junction had 4 bases not matched to a gene; V was cut back by 0 bases and J by 5 bases. CDR1 and CDR2 from the germline V gene are SGHDT and YYEEEE. This CDR3 comprises 14 residues.